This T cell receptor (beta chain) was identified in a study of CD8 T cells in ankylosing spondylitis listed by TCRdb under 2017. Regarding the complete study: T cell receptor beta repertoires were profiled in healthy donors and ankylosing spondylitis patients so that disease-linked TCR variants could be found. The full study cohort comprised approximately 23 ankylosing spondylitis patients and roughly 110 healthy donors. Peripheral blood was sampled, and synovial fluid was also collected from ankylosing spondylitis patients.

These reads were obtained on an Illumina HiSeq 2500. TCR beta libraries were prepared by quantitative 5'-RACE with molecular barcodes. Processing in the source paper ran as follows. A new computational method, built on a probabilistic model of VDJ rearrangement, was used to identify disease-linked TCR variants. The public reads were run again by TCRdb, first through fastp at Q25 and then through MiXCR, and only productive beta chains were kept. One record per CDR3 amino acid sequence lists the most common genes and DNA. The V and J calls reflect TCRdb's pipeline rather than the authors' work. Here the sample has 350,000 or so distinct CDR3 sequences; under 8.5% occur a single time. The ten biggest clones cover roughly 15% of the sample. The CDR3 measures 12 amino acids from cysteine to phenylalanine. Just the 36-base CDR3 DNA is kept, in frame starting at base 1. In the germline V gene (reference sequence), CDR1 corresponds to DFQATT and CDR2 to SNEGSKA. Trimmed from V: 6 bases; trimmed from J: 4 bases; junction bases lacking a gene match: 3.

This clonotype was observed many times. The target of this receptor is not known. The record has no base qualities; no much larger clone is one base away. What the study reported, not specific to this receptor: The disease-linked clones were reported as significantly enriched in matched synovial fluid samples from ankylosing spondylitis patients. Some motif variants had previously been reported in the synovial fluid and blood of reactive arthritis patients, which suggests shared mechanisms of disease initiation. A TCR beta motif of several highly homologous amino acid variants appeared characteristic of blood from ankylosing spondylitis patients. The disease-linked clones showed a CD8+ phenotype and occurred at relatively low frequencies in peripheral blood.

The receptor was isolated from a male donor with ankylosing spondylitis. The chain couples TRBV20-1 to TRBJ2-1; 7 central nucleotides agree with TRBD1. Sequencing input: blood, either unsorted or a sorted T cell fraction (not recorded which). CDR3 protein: CSAGTEYNEQFF. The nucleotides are TGCAGTGCCGGGACAGAGTACAATGAGCAGTTCTTC.